This is a list of T cell receptor beta chains from one sample in a study of cytomegalovirus exposure and HLA in healthy donors. Clones were sequenced by immunoSEQ multiplex PCR, and TCRdb holds only the in-frame ones, with some missing. The table shows about 60,000 clones, with less than 96% occurring only once. Sequences were obtained from PBMCs. These receptors all come from a young woman in good health and CMV-seronegative. CDR3s include the opening cysteine and the closing phenylalanine or tryptophan. A D gene is named only where the DNA matches it firmly. Expanded clones are given a class, and other clones once, few, many or no size at all.

TRBJ1-1 | - | - | TRBV19 | TGTGCCAGTAGTATCCCGGGGTCTCCGAACACTGAAGCTTTCTTT | CASSIPGSPNTEAFF
TRBJ2-6 | - | TRBD1 | TRBV5-1 | TGCGCCAGCAGCCCAGGACAGGTATCGGGGGCCAACGTCCTGACTTTC | CASSPGQVSGANVLTF
TRBJ2-7 | - | - | TRBV20-1 | TGCAGTGCTGACGGGTTTTACGAGCAGTACTTC | CSADGFYEQYF
TRBJ1-1 | - | TRBD1 | TRBV5-4 | TGTGCCAGCAGCTTGGGGGGACAGGGGGTTGGAGTCTCTGAAGCTTTCTTT | CASSLGGQGVGVSEAFF
TRBJ2-2 | - | - | TRBV7-3 | TGTGCCAGCAGTTTGGGGAGTGGAAACACCGGGGAGCTGTTTTTT | CASSLGSGNTGELFF
TRBJ2-7 | - | TRBD1 | TRBV28 | TGTGCCAGCAGACCGAACAGGGGGCCCTACGAGCAGTACTTC | CASRPNRGPYEQYF
TRBJ1-1 | - | TRBD1 | TRBV9 | TGTGCCAGCAGCGTGGACAGGAGCATGAACACTGAAGCTTTCTTT | CASSVDRSMNTEAFF
TRBJ2-3 | - | - | TRBV5-1 | TGCGCCAGCAGCTTGGCCGGAGCAGGGGCAGATACGCAGTATTTT | CASSLAGAGADTQYF
TRBJ1-2 | - | - | TRBV5-4 | TGTGCCAGCAGCTTCCGGCGGGACGGTGGCTACACCTTC | CASSFRRDGGYTF
TRBJ2-5 | - | - | TRBV7-2 | TGTGCCAGCAGCCCTGCCCTTAGGACCCAGTACTTC | CASSPALRTQYF
TRBJ1-1 | - | - | TRBV28 | TGTGCCAGCAGGTTCCGGGGTATGGGCACTGAAGCTTTCTTT | CASRFRGMGTEAFF
TRBJ2-1 | - | TRBD2 | TRBV4-2 | TGTGCCAGCAGCCAAGATGTACTAGCGGAGAACTACAATGAGCAGTTCTTC | CASSQDVLAENYNEQFF
TRBJ1-5 | - | TRBD1 | TRBV30 | TGTGCCTGGAGCAGGGGGCAGGGGAGCAATCAGCCCCAGCATTTT | CAWSRGQGSNQPQHF
TRBJ2-7 | - | TRBD1 | TRBV19 | TGTGCCAGTAGTCCCCTCCGGCGTACAGGGGGCTACGAGCAGTACTTC | CASSPLRRTGGYEQYF
TRBJ2-6 | - | TRBD2 | TRBV15 | TGTGCCACCAGCAGTTTAGCGGGACTCTCTGGGGCCAACGTCCTGACTTTC | CATSSLAGLSGANVLTF
TRBJ1-2 | - | - | TRBV13 | TGTGCCAGCACCCAAGCTACAGGGACCTTACATGGCTACACCTTC | CASTQATGTLHGYTF
TRBJ2-5 | - | - | TRBV11-2 | TGTGCCAGCAGCTTTGGGCGGGACGGAGAGACCCAGTACTTC | CASSFGRDGETQYF
TRBJ1-1 | - | - | TRBV20-1 | TGCAGTCCAACTCTCGGCGGGAGCCCGTACTTT | CSPTLGGSPYF
TRBJ2-3 | once | TRBD2 | TRBV6-1 | TGTGCCAGCAGACTTATAGCGGGTCCGGATACGCAGTATTTT | CASRLIAGPDTQYF
TRBJ2-1 | - | TRBD2 | TRBV27 | TGTGCCAGCAGTTCAGGGACTAGCGGGACCAATGAGCAGTTCTTC | CASSSGTSGTNEQFF
TRBJ2-7 | - | TRBD2 | TRBV4-2 | TGTGCCAGCAGCCACTCGGGGGGGAGCTCCTACGAGCAGTACTTC | CASSHSGGSSYEQYF
TRBJ1-4 | - | - | TRBV15 | TGTGCCACCAGCAGAGATCGAGTTGGGAGGAAACTGTTTTTT | CATSRDRVGRKLFF
TRBJ1-1 | - | - | TRBV6-5 | TGTGCCAGCAGCCCCAGGGGAAGGCCCACTGAAGCTTTCTTT | CASSPRGRPTEAFF
TRBJ2-1 | - | - | TRBV6-4 | TGTGCCAGCAGTGAGGGGGGTGGATATGAGCAGTTCTTC | CASSEGGGYEQFF
TRBJ1-5 | - | - | TRBV28 | TGTGCCAGCAGCCTCGGGGGACGGGAGCGCAATCAGCCCCAGCATTTT | CASSLGGRERNQPQHF
TRBJ1-2 | - | - | TRBV5-1 | TGCGCCAGCAGCTTGGGGCAGGGGATTTTAAATGGCTACACCTTC | CASSLGQGILNGYTF
TRBJ2-1 | - | - | TRBV4-3 | TGCGCCAGCAGCCAAGAGGGGAGCGGAGGTAAGCAGTTCTTC | CASSQEGSGGKQFF
TRBJ1-1 | - | TRBD1 | TRBV5-4 | TGTGCCAGCAGCTTGGCCACGACAGGGGCATCTGAAGCTTTCTTT | CASSLATTGASEAFF
TRBJ1-3 | - | - | TRBV28 | TGTGCCAGCAGTTTACGGGGGGGGAGGGGAAACACCATATATTTT | CASSLRGGRGNTIYF
TRBJ2-6 | once | - | TRBV6-1 | TGTGCCAGCAGTGAACTAGGCTCTGGGGCCAACGTCCTGACTTTC | CASSELGSGANVLTF
TRBJ2-2 | once | - | TRBV4-3 | TGCGCCAGCAGCCAAGAGCGGGGCTCGAACACCGGGGAGCTGTTTTTT | CASSQERGSNTGELFF
TRBJ1-2 | - | TRBD1 | TRBV29-1 | TGCAGCGTTGATTGGACAGGGTTAGGTGGCTACACCTTC | CSVDWTGLGGYTF
TRBJ1-5 | - | - | TRBV9 | TGTGCCAGCAGCGTAGGGTCCAGTAGCAATCAGCCCCAGCATTTT | CASSVGSSSNQPQHF
TRBJ1-1 | - | - | TRBV6-1 | TGTGCCAGCAGGACAGCTAACACTGAAGCTTTCTTT | CASRTANTEAFF
TRBJ2-7 | - | - | TRBV9 | TGTGCCAGCAGCCCAGGGGGGCCGTACGAGCAGTACTTC | CASSPGGPYEQYF
TRBJ2-5 | - | TRBD2 | TRBV5-1 | TGCGCCAGCAGCCCCGGGACTAGCCACCCGTACCAAGAGACCCAGTACTTC | CASSPGTSHPYQETQYF
TRBJ2-1 | - | - | TRBV21-1 | TGTGCCAGCACCAACAGGCTAGCGGGGTGGGATGAGCAGTTCTTC | CASTNRLAGWDEQFF
TRBJ2-4 | - | - | TRBV7-6 | TGTGCCAGCAATCCCGACAGAAAAGCCAAAAACATTCAGTACTTC | CASNPDRKAKNIQYF
TRBJ2-7 | - | TRBD1 | TRBV5-4 | TGTGCCAGCAGCTTGGGGGGACAGGCGGGCCGCGAGCAGTACTTC | CASSLGGQAGREQYF
TRBJ1-1 | - | - | TRBV6-5 | TGTGCCAGCTCACCGAGGCGGTTGAACACTGAAGCTTTCTTT | CASSPRRLNTEAFF
TRBJ2-1 | - | - | TRBV5-1 | TGCGCCAGCGCCTTTACGTCCACGGGTTACAATGAGCAGTTCTTC | CASAFTSTGYNEQFF
TRBJ2-1 | - | TRBD2 | TRBV4-3 | TGCGCCAGCAGCCAAGATAACTGGACTTGGGGACTAGCGGGAGGGCGATACAATGAGCAGTTCTTC | CASSQDNWTWGLAGGRYNEQFF
TRBJ1-1 | - | - | TRBV30 | TGTGCCTGGGTCAGGGGTCCCATATTTTCCGCTGAAGCTTTCTTT | CAWVRGPIFSAEAFF
TRBJ2-7 | - | - | TRBV2 | TGTGCCACTCCCGGGAATATGTCCTACGAGCAGTACTTC | CATPGNMSYEQYF
TRBJ2-7 | - | - | TRBV5-1 | TGCGCCAGCAGCCAACAGGGATTCGAGCAGTACTTC | CASSQQGFEQYF
TRBJ1-2 | - | TRBD1 | TRBV5-4 | TGTGCCAGCAGCCCCCCAGGACAGGGGGCGAACTATGGCTACACCTTC | CASSPPGQGANYGYTF
TRBJ2-3 | - | - | TRBV28 | TGTGCCAGCAAAGGGGGGAGGGCCATGAGTCCGCAGTATTTT | CASKGGRAMSPQYF
TRBJ2-2 | - | TRBD2 | TRBV7-9 | TGTGCCAGCAGCCCCGGACTAGCGAGGAACACCGGGGAGCTGTTTTTT | CASSPGLARNTGELFF
TRBJ1-2 | once | - | TRBV18 | TGTGCCAGCTCACCAGGGGCCGTCGGTTATGGCTACACCTTC | CASSPGAVGYGYTF
TRBJ1-2 | once | - | TRBV18 | TGTGCCAGCTCACCAGGAGGGAAGACCTATGGCTACACCTTC | CASSPGGKTYGYTF